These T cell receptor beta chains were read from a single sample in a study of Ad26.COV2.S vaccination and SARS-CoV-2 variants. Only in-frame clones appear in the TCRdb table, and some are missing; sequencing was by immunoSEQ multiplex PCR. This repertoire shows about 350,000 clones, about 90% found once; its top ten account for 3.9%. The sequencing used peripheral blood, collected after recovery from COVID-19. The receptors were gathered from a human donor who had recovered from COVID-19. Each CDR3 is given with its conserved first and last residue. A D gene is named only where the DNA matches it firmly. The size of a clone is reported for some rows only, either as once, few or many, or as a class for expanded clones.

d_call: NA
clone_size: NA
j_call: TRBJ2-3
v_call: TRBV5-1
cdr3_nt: TGCGCCAGCAGCTTGGAGGGACTCAATAGGAAAGCTAGCACAGATACGCAGTATTTT
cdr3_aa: CASSLEGLNRKASTDTQYF

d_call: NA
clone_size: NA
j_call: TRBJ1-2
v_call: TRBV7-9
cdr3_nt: TGTGCCAGCAGCTACAGGACAGCCACATCTTATGGCTACACCTTC
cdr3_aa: CASSYRTATSYGYTF

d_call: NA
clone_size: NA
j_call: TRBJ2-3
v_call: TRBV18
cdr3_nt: TGTGCCAGCTCACCGCAGATGAGCGGTACAGATACGCAGTATTTT
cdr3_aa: CASSPQMSGTDTQYF

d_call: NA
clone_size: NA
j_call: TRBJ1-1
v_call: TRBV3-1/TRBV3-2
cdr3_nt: TGTGCCAGCAGCCACTCGGGGGGGGGACAGAACACTGAAGCTTTCTTT
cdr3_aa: CASSHSGGGQNTEAFF

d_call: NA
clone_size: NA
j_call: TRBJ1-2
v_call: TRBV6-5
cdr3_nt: TGTGCCAGCAGCTGGACTGAGAACTATGGCTACACCTTC
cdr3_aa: CASSWTENYGYTF

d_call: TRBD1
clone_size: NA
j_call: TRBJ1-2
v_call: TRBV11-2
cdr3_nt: TGTGCCAGCAGCCGGGGGACAGTCCGTGGCTACACCTTC
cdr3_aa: CASSRGTVRGYTF

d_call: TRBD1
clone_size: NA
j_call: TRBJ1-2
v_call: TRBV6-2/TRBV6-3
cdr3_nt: TGTGCCAGCAGCTACTCGGACAGGCGGGATGGCTACACCTTC
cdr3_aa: CASSYSDRRDGYTF

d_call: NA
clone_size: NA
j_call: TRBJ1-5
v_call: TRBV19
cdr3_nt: TGTGCCAGTAGTCCCAGGGGAAGCAATCAGCCCCAGCATTTT
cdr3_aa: CASSPRGSNQPQHF

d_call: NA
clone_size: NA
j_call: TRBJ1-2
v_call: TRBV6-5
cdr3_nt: TGTGCCAGCAGCAGTTTGGGATATGGCTATGGCTACACCTTC
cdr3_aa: CASSSLGYGYGYTF

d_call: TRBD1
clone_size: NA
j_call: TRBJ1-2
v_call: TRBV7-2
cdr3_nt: TGTGCCAGCAGCTTAGGAGTAGGGGGCCTCCGCTATGGCTACACCTTC
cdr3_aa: CASSLGVGGLRYGYTF

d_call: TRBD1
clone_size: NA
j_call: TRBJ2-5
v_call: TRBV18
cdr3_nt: TGTGCCAGCTCACCACTGGCAGGGGGCGAGCAAGAGACCCAGTACTTC
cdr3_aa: CASSPLAGGEQETQYF

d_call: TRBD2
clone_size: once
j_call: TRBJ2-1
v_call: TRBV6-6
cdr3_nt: TGTGCCAGCTCGGGGGGGGCCAACATCAATGAGCAGTTCTTC
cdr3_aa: CASSGGANINEQFF

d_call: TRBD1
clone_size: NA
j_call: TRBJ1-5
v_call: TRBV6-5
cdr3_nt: TGTGCCAGCAGTACAGGGGGCGGAGGTCAGCCCCAGCATTTT
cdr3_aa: CASSTGGGGQPQHF

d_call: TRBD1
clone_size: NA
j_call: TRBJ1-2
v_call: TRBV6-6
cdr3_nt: TGTGCCAGCAGTTACGGACAGGGGGGCTACACCTTC
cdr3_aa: CASSYGQGGYTF

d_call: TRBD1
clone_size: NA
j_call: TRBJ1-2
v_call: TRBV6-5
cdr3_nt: TGTGCCAGCAGTTCTACAGGGGTTGGCTACACCTTC
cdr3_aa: CASSSTGVGYTF

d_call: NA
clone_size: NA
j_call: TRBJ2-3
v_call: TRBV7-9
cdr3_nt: TGTGCCAGCAGCCCGGTCGGTTCGGGGGCCACAGATACGCAGTATTTT
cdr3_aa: CASSPVGSGATDTQYF

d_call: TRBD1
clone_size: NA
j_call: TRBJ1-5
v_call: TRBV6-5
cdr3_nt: TGTGCCAGCAGAACAGGGGTCCAGCCCCAGCATTTT
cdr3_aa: CASRTGVQPQHF

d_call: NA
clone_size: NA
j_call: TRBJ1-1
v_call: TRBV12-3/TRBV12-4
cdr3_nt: TGTGCCAGCAGTTTAGGGGTTTCTGAAGCTTTCTTT
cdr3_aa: CASSLGVSEAFF

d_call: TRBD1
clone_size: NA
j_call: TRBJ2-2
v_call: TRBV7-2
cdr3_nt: TGTGCCAGCAGCTCTGGACAGGGCGTTAGCGGGGAGCTGTTTTTT
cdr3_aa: CASSSGQGVSGELFF

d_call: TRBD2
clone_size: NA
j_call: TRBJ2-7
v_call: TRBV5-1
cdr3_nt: TGCGCCAGCAGCCCCCCCCGGGGGGTTGAGCAGTACTTC
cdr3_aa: CASSPPRGVEQYF

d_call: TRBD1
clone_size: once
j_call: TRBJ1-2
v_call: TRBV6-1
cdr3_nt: TGTGCCAGCAGTGACCGGGACGTACGGACAGGCTATGGCTACACCTTC
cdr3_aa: CASSDRDVRTGYGYTF

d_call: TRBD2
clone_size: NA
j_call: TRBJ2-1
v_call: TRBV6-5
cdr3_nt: TGTGCCAGCAGTTACTCTAGCGGGGGGGCCTATGAGCAGTTCTTC
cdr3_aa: CASSYSSGGAYEQFF

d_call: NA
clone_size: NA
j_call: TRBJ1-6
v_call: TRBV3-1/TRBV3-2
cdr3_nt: TGTGCCAGCAGCCCTGAGGGGGGACGGGTAGGTTCACCCCTCCACTTT
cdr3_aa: CASSPEGGRVGSPLHF

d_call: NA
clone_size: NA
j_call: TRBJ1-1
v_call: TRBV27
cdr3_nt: TGTGCCAGCAGTTTATATTCGAACACTGAAGCTTTCTTT
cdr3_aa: CASSLYSNTEAFF

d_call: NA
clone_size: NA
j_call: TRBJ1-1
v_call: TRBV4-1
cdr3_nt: TGCGCCAGCAGCCAAGATCCGAACACTGAAGCTTTCTTT
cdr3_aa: CASSQDPNTEAFF

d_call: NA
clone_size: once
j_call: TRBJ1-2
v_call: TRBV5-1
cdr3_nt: TGCGCCAGCCCCCCATTGAACTATGGCTACACCTTC
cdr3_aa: CASPPLNYGYTF

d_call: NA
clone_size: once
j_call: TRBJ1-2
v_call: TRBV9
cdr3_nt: TGTGCCAGCAGCGGAGTCTATGGCTACACCTTC
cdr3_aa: CASSGVYGYTF

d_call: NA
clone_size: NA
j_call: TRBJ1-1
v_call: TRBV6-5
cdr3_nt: TGTGCCAGCAGCAACAAGAAGAACACTGAAGCTTTCTTT
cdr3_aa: CASSNKKNTEAFF

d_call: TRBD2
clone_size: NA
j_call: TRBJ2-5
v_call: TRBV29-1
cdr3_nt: TGCAGCGCCCAGCGGGGGGGAGGAGAGACCCAGTACTTC
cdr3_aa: CSAQRGGGETQYF

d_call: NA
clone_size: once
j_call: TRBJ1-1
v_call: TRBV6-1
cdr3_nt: TGTGCCAGCAGTGAAAGGAGATCCCCTGAAGCTTTCTTT
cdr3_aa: CASSERRSPEAFF

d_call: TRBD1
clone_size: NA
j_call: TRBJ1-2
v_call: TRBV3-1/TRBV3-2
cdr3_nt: TGTGCCAGCAGCCAACGGGACAGGGAGGGTGGCTACACCTTC
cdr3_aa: CASSQRDREGGYTF

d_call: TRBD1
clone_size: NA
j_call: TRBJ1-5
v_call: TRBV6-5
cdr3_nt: TGTGCCAGCAGCCTCAGAGGGGGCCGGGGTCAGCCCCAGCATTTT
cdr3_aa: CASSLRGGRGQPQHF

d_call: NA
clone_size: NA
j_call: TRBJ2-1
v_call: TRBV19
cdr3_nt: TGTGCCAGTAGTATGTCTAGCAGCGTATACAATGAGCAGTTCTTC
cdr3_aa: CASSMSSSVYNEQFF

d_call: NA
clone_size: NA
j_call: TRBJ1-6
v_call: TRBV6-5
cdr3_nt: TGTGCCAGCAGTTACCGAGCAAGCTCCTATAATTCACCCCTCCACTTT
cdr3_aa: CASSYRASSYNSPLHF

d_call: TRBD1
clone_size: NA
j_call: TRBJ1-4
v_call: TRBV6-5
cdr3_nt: TGTGCCAGCAGTTTGACAGGGGACGGTGAAAAACTGTTTTTT
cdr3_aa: CASSLTGDGEKLFF

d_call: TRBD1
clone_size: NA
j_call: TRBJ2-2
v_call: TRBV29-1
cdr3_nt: TGCAGCGTGAACAGGGGACCCGGGGAGCTGTTTTTT
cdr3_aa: CSVNRGPGELFF

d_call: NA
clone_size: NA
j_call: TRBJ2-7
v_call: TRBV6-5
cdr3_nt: TGTGCCAGCAGTTACTCGATTAACCGGCAGGGCCTAGAGCAGTACTTC
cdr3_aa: CASSYSINRQGLEQYF

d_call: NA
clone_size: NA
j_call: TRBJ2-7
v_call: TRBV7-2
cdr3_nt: TGTGCCAGCAGCTTATTCGGCGGAGTCTACGAGCAGTACTTC
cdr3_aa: CASSLFGGVYEQYF

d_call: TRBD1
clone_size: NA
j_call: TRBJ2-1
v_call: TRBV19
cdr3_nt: TGTGCCAGTAGTACCGGGACAGGGGGCGGGAATGAGCAGTTCTTC
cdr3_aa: CASSTGTGGGNEQFF

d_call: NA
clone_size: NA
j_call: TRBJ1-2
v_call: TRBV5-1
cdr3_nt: TGCGCCAGCAGCTTGGCGGCAGCAACTAACTATGGCTACACCTTC
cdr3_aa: CASSLAAATNYGYTF

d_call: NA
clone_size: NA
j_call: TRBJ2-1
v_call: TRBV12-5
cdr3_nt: TGTGCTAGTGGTTCCCAATTCCGGGGATTAGCGGCCTCCTACAATGAGCAGTTCTTC
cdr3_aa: CASGSQFRGLAASYNEQFF